The rows below give T cell receptor beta chains drawn from one sample of a study of shared clonotypes between healthy human individuals. Sequencing was performed with immunoSEQ multiplex PCR; in TCRdb, only in-frame clones are kept and a portion is missing. The table records around 180,000 clones, about 93% of them present only once. Sequences were obtained from naive CD4+ T cells sorted from blood. The receptors stem from a woman aged 25 to 45 in good health. Each CDR3 is given with its conserved first and last residue. Each record gives: V gene, J gene, CDR3 length, clone size, D gene, CDR3 DNA, CDR3 protein. The D gene is left open where the match is weak. A row's size may be missing; if present it is once, few, many or a size class.

TRBV6-6	TRBJ2-7	15	-	TRBD1	TGTGCCAGCAGTTACCCTGGACAGGGGGTATACGAGCAGTACTTC	CASSYPGQGVYEQYF
TRBV28	TRBJ1-1	15	-	TRBD1	TGTGCCAGCAGTTCCCGGACAGGTCCGAACACTGAAGCTTTCTTT	CASSSRTGPNTEAFF
TRBV5-1	TRBJ2-5	14	-	TRBD1	TGCGCCAGCGCGATGACAGGGGGCCCGAAGACCCAGTACTTC	CASAMTGGPKTQYF
TRBV5-1	TRBJ1-1	19	-	-	TGCGCCAGCAGCTTGGGGAAGGGACATCGGCTCCCCTCGAACACTGAAGCTTTCTTT	CASSLGKGHRLPSNTEAFF
TRBV4-1	TRBJ2-7	17	-	TRBD1	TGCGCCAGCAGCCAACCAGCCCGGGGACAGGCATACTACGAGCAGTACTTC	CASSQPARGQAYYEQYF
TRBV5-1	TRBJ2-7	13	-	-	TGCGCCAGCAGCTTGGACAGGTACTACGAGCAGTACTTC	CASSLDRYYEQYF
TRBV6-1	TRBJ1-1	16	-	-	TGTGCCAGCAGTGCTAACTTCCCCCGGCCGAACACTGAAGCTTTCTTT	CASSANFPRPNTEAFF
TRBV18	TRBJ1-1	15	-	-	TGTGCCAGCTCAAAGTGGACAGAGATGAACACTGAAGCTTTCTTT	CASSKWTEMNTEAFF
TRBV5-1	TRBJ1-5	14	-	TRBD1	TGCGCCAGCAGCATCGGACAGGACAATCAGCCCCAGCATTTT	CASSIGQDNQPQHF
TRBV7-2	TRBJ1-2	12	-	-	TGTGCCAGCAGCTTCGGAACCTATGGCTACACCTTC	CASSFGTYGYTF
TRBV28	TRBJ2-7	12	-	-	TGTGCCAGCAGTGGAGCTCCGAACGAGCAGTACTTC	CASSGAPNEQYF
TRBV5-4	TRBJ2-1	16	-	-	TGTGCCAGCAGCTTGGGGGTCAGCGGAAATTACAATGAGCAGTTCTTC	CASSLGVSGNYNEQFF
TRBV19	TRBJ1-2	14	-	-	TGTGCCAGTAGTATGGACGGCCCAAACTATGGCTACACCTTC	CASSMDGPNYGYTF
TRBV2	TRBJ2-3	13	-	-	TGTGCCAGCAGCAGTCCTAGCACAGATACGCAGTATTTT	CASSSPSTDTQYF
TRBV11-2	TRBJ1-1	15	-	-	TGTGCCAGCAGCTTACGGGGGGGAATGAACACTGAAGCTTTCTTT	CASSLRGGMNTEAFF
TRBV7-9	TRBJ2-5	15	-	TRBD2	TGTGCCAGCAGCACCCGGGGTAGCGGGAAAGAGACCCAGTACTTC	CASSTRGSGKETQYF
TRBV5-1	TRBJ1-1	14	-	TRBD1	TGCGCCAGCAGGGAGGACAGGTCGAACACTGAAGCTTTCTTT	CASREDRSNTEAFF
TRBV11-3	TRBJ2-7	15	-	TRBD2	TGTGCCAGCAGCTCGGGACTAGCACCCATAAACGAGCAGTACTTC	CASSSGLAPINEQYF
TRBV27	TRBJ2-1	15	once	-	TGTGCCAGCAGACCTCAGGGGATAGGTTACAATGAGCAGTTCTTC	CASRPQGIGYNEQFF
TRBV5-1	TRBJ1-1	13	once	-	TGCGCCAGCAGCATGGGCCAGAAGAATCTGGCTTTCTTT	CASSMGQKNLAFF
TRBV11-2	TRBJ2-7	13	once	-	TGTGCCAGCAGCTTAGGTTCTGCCTACGAGCAGTACTTC	CASSLGSAYEQYF
TRBV28	TRBJ1-2	12	-	-	TGTGCCAGCAGTTTAGGTCACTATGGCTACACCTTC	CASSLGHYGYTF
TRBV7-6	TRBJ1-2	16	once	-	TGTGCCAGCAGCTTAGGGGGTCGAACAACTAACTATGGCTACACCTTC	CASSLGGRTTNYGYTF
TRBV29-1	TRBJ2-7	12	-	-	TGCAGCGTTGGGCCAGATTGGTACGAGCAGTACTTC	CSVGPDWYEQYF
TRBV19	TRBJ1-5	11	-	-	TGTGCCACCCGCACAGCCGGGGCCCAGCATTTT	CATRTAGAQHF
TRBV5-1	TRBJ2-3	14	-	-	TGCGCCAGCAGCTTGGTGCCCTGGACAGATACGCAGTATTTT	CASSLVPWTDTQYF
TRBV19	TRBJ1-2	15	-	-	TGTGCCAGTAGTGAATTGGGGGCGCGGCATTATGGCTACACCTTC	CASSELGARHYGYTF
TRBV5-1	TRBJ2-3	18	-	TRBD1	TGCGCCAGCAGCTTGGTAGGACAGGGGGCCGGATCCACAGATACGCAGTATTTT	CASSLVGQGAGSTDTQYF